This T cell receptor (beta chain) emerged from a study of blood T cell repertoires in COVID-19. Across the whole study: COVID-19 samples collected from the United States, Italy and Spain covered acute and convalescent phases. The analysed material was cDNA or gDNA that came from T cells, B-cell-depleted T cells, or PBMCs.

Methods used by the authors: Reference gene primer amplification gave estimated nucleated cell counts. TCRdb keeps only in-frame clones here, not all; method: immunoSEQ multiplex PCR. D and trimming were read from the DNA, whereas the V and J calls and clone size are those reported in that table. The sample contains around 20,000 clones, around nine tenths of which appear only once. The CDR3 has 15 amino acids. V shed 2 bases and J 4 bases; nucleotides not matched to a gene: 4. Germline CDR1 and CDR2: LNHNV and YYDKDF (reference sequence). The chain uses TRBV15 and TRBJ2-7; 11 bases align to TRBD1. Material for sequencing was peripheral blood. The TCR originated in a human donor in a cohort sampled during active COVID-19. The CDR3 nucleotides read TGTGCCACCAGCAGAACCCGGGACAGGGGGTACGAGCAGTACTTC. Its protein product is CATSRTRDRGYEQYF.